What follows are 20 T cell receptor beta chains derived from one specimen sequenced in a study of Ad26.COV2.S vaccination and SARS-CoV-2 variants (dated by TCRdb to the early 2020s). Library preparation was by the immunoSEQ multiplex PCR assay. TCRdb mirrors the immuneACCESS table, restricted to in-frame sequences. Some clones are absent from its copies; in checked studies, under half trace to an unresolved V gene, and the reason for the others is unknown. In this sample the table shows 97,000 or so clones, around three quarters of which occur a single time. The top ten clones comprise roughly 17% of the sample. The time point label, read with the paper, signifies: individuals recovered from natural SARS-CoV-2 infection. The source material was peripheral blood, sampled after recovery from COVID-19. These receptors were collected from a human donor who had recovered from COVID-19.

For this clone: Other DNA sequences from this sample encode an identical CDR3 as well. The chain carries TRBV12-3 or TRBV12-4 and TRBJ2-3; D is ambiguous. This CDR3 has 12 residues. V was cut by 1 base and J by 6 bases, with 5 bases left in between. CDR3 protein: CASSLVEDTQYF. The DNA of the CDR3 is TGTGCCAGCAGTTTAGTGGAGGATACGCAGTATTTT.

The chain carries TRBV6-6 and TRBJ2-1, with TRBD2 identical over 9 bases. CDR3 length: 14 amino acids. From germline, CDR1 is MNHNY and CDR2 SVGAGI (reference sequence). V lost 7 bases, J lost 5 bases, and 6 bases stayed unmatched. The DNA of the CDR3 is TGTGCCAGCACCTCTGCGGGGGGGGACAATGAGCAGTTCTTC. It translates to CASTSAGGDNEQFF.

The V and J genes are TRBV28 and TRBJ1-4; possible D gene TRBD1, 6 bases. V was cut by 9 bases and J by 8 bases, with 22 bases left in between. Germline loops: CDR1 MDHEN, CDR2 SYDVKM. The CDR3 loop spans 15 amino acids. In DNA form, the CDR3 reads TGTGCCAGTGAACCTTGGGGGGGGCTCGGAGAAAAACTGTTTTTT. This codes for CASEPWGGLGEKLFF.

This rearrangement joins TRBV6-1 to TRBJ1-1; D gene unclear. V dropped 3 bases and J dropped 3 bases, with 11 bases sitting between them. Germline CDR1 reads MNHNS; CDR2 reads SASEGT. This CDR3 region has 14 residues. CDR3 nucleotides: TGTGCCAGCAGTGAGGGCGGCATGGACACTGAAGCTTTCTTT. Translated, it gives CASSEGGMDTEAFF.

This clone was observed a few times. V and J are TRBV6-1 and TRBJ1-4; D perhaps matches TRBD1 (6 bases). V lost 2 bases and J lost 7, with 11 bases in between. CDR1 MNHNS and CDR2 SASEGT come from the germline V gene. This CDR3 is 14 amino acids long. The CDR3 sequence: CASSERGGLEKLFF. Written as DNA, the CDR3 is TGTGCCAGCAGTGAAAGAGGGGGGCTTGAAAAACTGTTTTTT.

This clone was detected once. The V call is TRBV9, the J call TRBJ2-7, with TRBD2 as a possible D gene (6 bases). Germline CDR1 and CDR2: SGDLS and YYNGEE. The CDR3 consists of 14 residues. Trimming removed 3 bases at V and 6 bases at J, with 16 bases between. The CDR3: CASSGAGPSGEQYF. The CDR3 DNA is TGTGCCAGCAGCGGGGCGGGACCCTCGGGCGAGCAGTACTTC.

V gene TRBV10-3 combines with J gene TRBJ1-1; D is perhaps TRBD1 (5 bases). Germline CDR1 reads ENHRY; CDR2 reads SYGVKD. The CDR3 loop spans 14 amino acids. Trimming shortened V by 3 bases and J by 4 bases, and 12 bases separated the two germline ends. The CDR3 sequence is CAISDFEGRTEAFF. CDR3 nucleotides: TGTGCCATCAGTGACTTTGAGGGACGCACTGAAGCTTTCTTT.

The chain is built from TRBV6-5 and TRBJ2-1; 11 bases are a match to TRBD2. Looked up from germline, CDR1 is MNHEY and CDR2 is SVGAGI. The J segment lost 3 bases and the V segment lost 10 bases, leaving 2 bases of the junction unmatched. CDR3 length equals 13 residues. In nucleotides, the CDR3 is TGTGCCACTAGCGGGGGGTACTACAATGAGCAGTTCTTC. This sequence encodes CATSGGYYNEQFF.

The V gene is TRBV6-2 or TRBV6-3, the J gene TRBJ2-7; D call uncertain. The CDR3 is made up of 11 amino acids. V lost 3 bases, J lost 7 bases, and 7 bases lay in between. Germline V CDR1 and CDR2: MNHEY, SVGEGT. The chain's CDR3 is CASSYGVEQYF. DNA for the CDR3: TGTGCCAGCAGTTATGGGGTAGAGCAGTACTTC.

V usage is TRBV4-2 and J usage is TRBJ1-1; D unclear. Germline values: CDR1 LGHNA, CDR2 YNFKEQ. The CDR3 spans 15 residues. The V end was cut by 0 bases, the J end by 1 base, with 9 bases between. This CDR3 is CASSQDPGSNTEAFF. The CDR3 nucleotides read TGTGCCAGCAGCCAAGATCCGGGATCGAACACTGAAGCTTTCTTT.

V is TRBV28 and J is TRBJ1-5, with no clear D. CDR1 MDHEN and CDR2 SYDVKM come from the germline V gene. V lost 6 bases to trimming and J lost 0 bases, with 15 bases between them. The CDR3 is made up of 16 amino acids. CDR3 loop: CASRSGPPYSNQPQHF. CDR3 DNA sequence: TGTGCCAGCAGGAGTGGACCGCCTTATAGCAATCAGCCCCAGCATTTT.

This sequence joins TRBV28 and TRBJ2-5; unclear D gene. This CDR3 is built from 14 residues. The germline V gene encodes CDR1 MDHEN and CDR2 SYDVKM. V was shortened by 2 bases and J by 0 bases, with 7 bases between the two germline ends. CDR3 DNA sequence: TGTGCCAGCAGTTTAATGGGGTACCAAGAGACCCAGTACTTC. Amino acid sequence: CASSLMGYQETQYF. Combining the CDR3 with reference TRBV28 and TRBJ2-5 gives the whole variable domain DVKVTQSSRYLVKRTGEKVFLECVQDMDHENMFWYRQDPGLGLRLIYFSYDVKMKEKGDIPEGYSVSREKKERFSLILESASTNQTSMYLCASSLMGYQETQYFGPGTRLLVL.

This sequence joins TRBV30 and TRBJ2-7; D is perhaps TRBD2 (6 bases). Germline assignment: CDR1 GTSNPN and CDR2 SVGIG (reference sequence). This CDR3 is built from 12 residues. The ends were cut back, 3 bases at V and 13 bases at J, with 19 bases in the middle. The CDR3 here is CAWRGAGPGYYF. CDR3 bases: TGTGCCTGGAGGGGCGCGGGGCCAGGGTATTACTTC. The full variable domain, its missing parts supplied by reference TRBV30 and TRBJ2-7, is SQTIHQWPATLVQPVGSPLSLECTVEGTSNPNLYWYRQAAGRGLQLLFYSVGIGQISSEVPQNLSASRPQDRQFILSSKKLLLSDSGFYLCAWRGAGPGYYFGPGTRLTVT.

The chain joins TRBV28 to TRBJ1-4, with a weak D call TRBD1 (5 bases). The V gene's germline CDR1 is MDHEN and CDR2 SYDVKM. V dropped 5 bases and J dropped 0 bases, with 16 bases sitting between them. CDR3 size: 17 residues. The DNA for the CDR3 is TGTGCCAGCAGTCCAGTCCGCGGGGCCACAACTAATGAAAAACTGTTTTTT. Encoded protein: CASSPVRGATTNEKLFF. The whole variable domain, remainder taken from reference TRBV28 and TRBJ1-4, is DVKVTQSSRYLVKRTGEKVFLECVQDMDHENMFWYRQDPGLGLRLIYFSYDVKMKEKGDIPEGYSVSREKKERFSLILESASTNQTSMYLCASSPVRGATTNEKLFFGSGTQLSVL.

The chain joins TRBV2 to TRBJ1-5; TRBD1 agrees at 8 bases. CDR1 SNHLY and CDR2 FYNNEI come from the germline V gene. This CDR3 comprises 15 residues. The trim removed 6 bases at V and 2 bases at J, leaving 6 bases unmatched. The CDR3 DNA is TGTGCCAGCAGGCCCCAGGGGGCAGGCAATCAGCCCCAGCATTTT. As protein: CASRPQGAGNQPQHF.

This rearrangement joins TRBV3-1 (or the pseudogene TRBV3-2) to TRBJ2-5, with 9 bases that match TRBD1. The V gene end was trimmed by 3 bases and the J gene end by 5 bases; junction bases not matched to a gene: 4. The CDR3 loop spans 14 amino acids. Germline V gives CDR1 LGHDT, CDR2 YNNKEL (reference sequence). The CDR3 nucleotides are TGTGCCAGCAGCCAGGGACAGGGATGGGAGACCCAGTACTTC. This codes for CASSQGQGWETQYF.

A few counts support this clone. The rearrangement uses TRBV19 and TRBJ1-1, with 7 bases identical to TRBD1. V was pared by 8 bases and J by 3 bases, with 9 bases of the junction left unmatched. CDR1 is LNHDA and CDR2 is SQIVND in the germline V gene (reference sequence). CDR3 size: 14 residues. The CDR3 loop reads CASSRGGEDTEAFF. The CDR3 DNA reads TGTGCCAGTTCCCGAGGGGGCGAGGACACTGAAGCTTTCTTT.

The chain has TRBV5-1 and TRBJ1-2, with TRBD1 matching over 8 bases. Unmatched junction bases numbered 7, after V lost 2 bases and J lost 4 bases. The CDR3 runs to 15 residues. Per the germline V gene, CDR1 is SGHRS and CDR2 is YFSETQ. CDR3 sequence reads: CASSLGQGGTYGYTF. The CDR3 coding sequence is TGCGCCAGCAGCTTAGGACAGGGTGGGACCTATGGCTACACCTTC.

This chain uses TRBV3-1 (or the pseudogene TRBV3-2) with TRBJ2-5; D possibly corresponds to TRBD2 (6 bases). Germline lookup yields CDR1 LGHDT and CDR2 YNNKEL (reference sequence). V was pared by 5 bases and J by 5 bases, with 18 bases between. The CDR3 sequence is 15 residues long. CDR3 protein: CASSTRTEGGETQYF. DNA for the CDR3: TGTGCCAGCAGCACGCGGACGGAAGGAGGGGAGACCCAGTACTTC.

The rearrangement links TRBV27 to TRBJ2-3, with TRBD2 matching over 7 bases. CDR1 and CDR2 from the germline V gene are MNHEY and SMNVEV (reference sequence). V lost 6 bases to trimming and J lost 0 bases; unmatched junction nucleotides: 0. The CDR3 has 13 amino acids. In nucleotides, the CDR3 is TGTGCCAGCAGGGGGGGGAGCACAGATACGCAGTATTTT. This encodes CASRGGSTDTQYF.